The 6 T cell receptor beta chains given below trace back to one sample, sequenced in a study of blood T cell repertoires in COVID-19. TCRdb keeps only in-frame clones here, not all; method: immunoSEQ multiplex PCR. This table holds some 220,000 clones, roughly 90% found once. The sample comprised PBMCs or T cells enriched from blood (not recorded which). All receptors derive from a woman in her forties or fifties in a cohort exposed to, infected with or recovered from COVID-19 (not recorded which).

In this sample, this clone turned up once. The genes are TRBV7-8 and TRBJ1-6, with TRBD1 identical over 7 bases. Germline V gene data show CDR1 as SGHVS and CDR2 as FQNEAQ. Losses at the gene ends were 7 bases for V and 3 bases for J; bases not matched to a gene: 9. There are 16 residues in the CDR3. CDR3 residues: CASTETTGNYNSPLHF. The CDR3 DNA is TGTGCCAGCACCGAGACGACAGGGAACTATAATTCACCCCTCCACTTT.

This chain joins TRBV4-2 and TRBJ2-7; TRBD2 is a possible D gene (5 bases). This CDR3 region has 14 residues. In germline, CDR1 is LGHNA, CDR2 YNFKEQ. The V and J ends lost 3 bases and 6 bases respectively, with 15 bases between them. Here the CDR3 reads CASSQREMDFEQYF. In DNA, the CDR3 is TGTGCCAGCAGCCAGAGGGAGATGGATTTCGAGCAGTACTTC.

The chain joins TRBV4-1 to TRBJ1-2; 9 bases align to TRBD1. The V gene end was trimmed by 0 bases and the J gene end by 8 bases; junction bases not matched to a gene: 7. This CDR3 comprises 15 residues. CDR1 is MGHRA, CDR2 YSYEKL, per germline. The CDR3 spells CASSQDLQGAEGYTF. The CDR3 DNA reads as TGCGCCAGCAGCCAAGATCTACAGGGGGCAGAGGGCTACACCTTC.

This chain joins TRBV6-5 and TRBJ1-2; 7 positions match TRBD1. The ends lost 2 bases at V and 8 bases at J; junction bases unmatched: 8. CDR3 length: 14 residues. CDR1 is MNHEY, CDR2 SVGAGI, per germline. CDR3 region: CASSYGAGGVGYTF. The CDR3 coding sequence is TGTGCCAGCAGTTACGGTGCAGGGGGTGTAGGCTACACCTTC.

J is TRBJ2-1 and V is TRBV20-1; D ambiguous. The germline CDR1 and CDR2 sequences are DFQATT and SNEGSKA (reference sequence). V was pared by 5 bases and J by 4 bases, with 6 bases between. The CDR3 contains 11 residues. The CDR3 nucleotides read TGCAGTGCTTTCTTGTACAATGAGCAGTTCTTC. It encodes CSAFLYNEQFF.

V is TRBV6-1 and J is TRBJ1-1; a possible D gene is TRBD1 (6 bases). This CDR3 has 14 residues. V gave up 1 base and J gave up 3 bases, with 9 bases separating them. Germline-derived CDR1 and CDR2 are MNHNS and SASEGT. DNA of the CDR3: TGTGCCAGCAGTGAAGTGAGACAGGACACTGAAGCTTTCTTT. Its protein product is CASSEVRQDTEAFF.